This TCR beta chain came from a study of CD8 T cells in Susac syndrome. Study summary: Active disease was present in roughly six of the sequenced Susac syndrome patients, whereas 8 or 9 of them were in remission. Points from the study as a whole: In Susac syndrome, the CD4+ T cell repertoires did not show clonal expansion.

The study sequenced TCR beta in blood CD8+ and CD4+ T cells. Random hexamers primed reverse transcription of about 0.45 to 1 ug RNA. Amplification of TCR beta CDR3 spanned 54 Vbeta and 13 Jbeta via immunoSEQ multiplex PCR. TCRdb re-called the immunoSEQ multiplex PCR reads through MiXCR, storing one row per CDR3 protein. The top ten clones hold 0.14% of a sample with around 150,000 distinct CDR3 sequences, 85% to 95% of them seen once. Germline CDR1 LNHNV, CDR2 YYDKDF (reference sequence). The V end lost 3 bases, the J end lost 2 bases, and 11 bases lay between the germline ends. The CDR3 is 16 residues long. This clonotype showed up just once. Its antigen is currently unknown.

The chain links TRBV15 to TRBJ2-6; D call uncertain. Sequenced sample: CD4+ T cells from PBMCs. This receptor was identified in a human donor with Susac syndrome. In DNA form, the CDR3 reads TGTGCCACCAGCAGTGAAAAATACGCTGGGGCCAACGTCCTGACTTTC. Protein sequence: CATSSEKYAGANVLTF.